Given below is one T cell receptor beta chain in context. From germline, CDR1 is MNHEY and CDR2 SMNVEV (reference sequence). This CDR3 is 14 amino acids long. With V trimmed by 7 bases and J by 6 bases, 9 bases remained unmatched. This entry comes from a study of blood T cell repertoires in COVID-19. Study in general: PBMCs, B-cell-depleted T cells, or T cells provided the cDNA or gDNA that made up the material.

Authors' analysis steps: Nucleated cell counts were estimated from reference gene primer amplification. Assay: immunoSEQ multiplex PCR; the TCRdb copy retains only in-frame clones and omits some. That table furnishes V, J and clone size, whereas the DNA furnished D and trimming. The sample has some 200,000 clones, 87% seen once; the top ten hold 2% to 2.5%. Resolution of symptoms, clearance, or two negative PCRs was present in recovered Cohort 3 donors. The clonotype originates from a woman younger than 45 who had recovered from COVID-19. Sequences were obtained from PBMCs or T cells enriched from blood (not recorded which). The chain combines TRBV27 with TRBJ1-5; 7 nucleotides match TRBD1. The CDR3 protein is CASTPTGVSQPQHF. The CDR3 DNA reads TGTGCCAGCACACCAACAGGGGTGTCTCAGCCCCAGCATTTT.